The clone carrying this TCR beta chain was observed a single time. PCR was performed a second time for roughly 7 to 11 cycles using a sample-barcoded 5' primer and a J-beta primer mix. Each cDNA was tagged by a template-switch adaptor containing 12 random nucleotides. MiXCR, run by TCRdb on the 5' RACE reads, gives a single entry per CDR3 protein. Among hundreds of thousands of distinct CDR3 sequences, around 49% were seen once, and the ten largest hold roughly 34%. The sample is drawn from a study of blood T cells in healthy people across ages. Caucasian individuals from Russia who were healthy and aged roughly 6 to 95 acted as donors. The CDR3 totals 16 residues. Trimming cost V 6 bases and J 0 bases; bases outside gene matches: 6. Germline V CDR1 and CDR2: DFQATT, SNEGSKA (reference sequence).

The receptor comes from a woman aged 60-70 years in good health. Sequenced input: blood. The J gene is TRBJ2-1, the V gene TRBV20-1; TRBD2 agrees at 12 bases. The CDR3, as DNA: TGCAGTGCCGACGGACTAGCGGGGAGCTCCTACAATGAGCAGTTCTTC. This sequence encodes CSADGLAGSSYNEQFF.